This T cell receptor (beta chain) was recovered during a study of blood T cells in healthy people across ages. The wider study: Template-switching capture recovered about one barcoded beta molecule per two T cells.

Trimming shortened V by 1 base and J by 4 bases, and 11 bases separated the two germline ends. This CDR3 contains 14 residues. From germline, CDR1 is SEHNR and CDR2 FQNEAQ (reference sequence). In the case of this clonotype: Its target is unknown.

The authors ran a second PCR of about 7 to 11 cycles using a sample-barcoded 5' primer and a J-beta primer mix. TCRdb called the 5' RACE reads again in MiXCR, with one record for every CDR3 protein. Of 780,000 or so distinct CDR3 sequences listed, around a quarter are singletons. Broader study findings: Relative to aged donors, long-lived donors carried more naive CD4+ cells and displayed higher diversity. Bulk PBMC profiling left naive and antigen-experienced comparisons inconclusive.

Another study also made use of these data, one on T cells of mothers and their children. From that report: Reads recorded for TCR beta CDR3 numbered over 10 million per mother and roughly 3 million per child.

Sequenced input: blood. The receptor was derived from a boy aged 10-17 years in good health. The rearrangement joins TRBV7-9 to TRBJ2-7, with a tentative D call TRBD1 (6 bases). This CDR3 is CASSLVEDRYEQYF. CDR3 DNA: TGTGCCAGCAGCTTAGTGGAGGACAGATACGAGCAGTACTTC.